This paragraph reports one TCR beta chain. Its antigen is not identified. The data are from a study of cytomegalovirus exposure and HLA in healthy donors. Background on the study: Genetic ancestry analysis placed approximately 80% of the approximately 400 donors that were genotyped in the Caucasian-associated cluster. Findings and caveats of the study: A list of 150 to 200 TCR beta chains associated with cytomegalovirus was given. Rarity held for most TCR sequences, but there were some public TCRs that occurred in many donors.

This CDR3 spans 18 amino acids. V was trimmed by 3 bases and J by 1 base, leaving 19 bases between them. The germline V gene has CDR1 KGHSH and CDR2 LQKENI. PCR involved 60 Vbeta and 13 Jbeta primers. Profiled with immunoSEQ multiplex PCR; TCRdb holds only in-frame clones, not every one. The sample consists of roughly 130,000 clones, about four fifths of them appearing once. The rearrangement links TRBV18 to TRBJ1-5; maybe TRBD1 (6 bases). Specimen: PBMCs. This sequence was found in a young man in good health and CMV-seronegative. CDR3 in amino acids: CASSPWTVESISNQPQHF. The CDR3 bases are TGTGCCAGCTCACCTTGGACAGTTGAGAGCATAAGCAATCAGCCCCAGCATTTT.